The source of this TCR beta chain is a study of cytomegalovirus exposure and HLA in healthy donors. Germline V gene lookup returns CDR1 MNHNS and CDR2 SASEGT. The CDR3 loop spans 14 amino acids. Trimming took 7 bases from V and 2 from J; bases not matched to a gene: 4. With 60 Vbeta and 13 Jbeta primers, the PCR was carried out. Data came from immunoSEQ multiplex PCR; TCRdb stores just in-frame clones and leaves some out. The data contain some 160,000 clones, 80% to 85% of them singletons. The TCR sequence derives from a male donor in good health and CMV-seronegative. The material sequenced was PBMCs. V and J are TRBV6-1 and TRBJ1-3; 8 nucleotides align to TRBD1. In DNA form, the CDR3 reads TGTGCCAGCAAGATGGACAGGGCTGGAAACACCATATATTTT. The encoded protein is CASKMDRAGNTIYF.